This entry is about one T cell receptor (beta chain). Germline CDR1 reads SGHRS; CDR2 reads YFSETQ. This CDR3 region has 16 residues. V lost 6 bases and J lost 1; bases outside the gene matches: 10. This entry belongs to a study of blood T cell repertoires in COVID-19. At the level of the study: The United States, Italy and Spain provided the acute and convalescent COVID-19 samples. The cDNA or gDNA used as material had been derived from T cells, B-cell-depleted T cells, or PBMCs.

As originally analysed: Quantification of nucleated cells was approximated via reference gene primer amplification. The assay was immunoSEQ multiplex PCR, and TCRdb's table has in-frame clones only and misses some. The V and J calls and the clone size are those of that table, but D and trimming were determined from the DNA. The repertoire consists of 130,000 to 150,000 clones, with about four fifths occurring once and the leading ten covering approximately 3%. Sequenced: peripheral blood. The chain uses TRBV5-1 and TRBJ1-1; 9 bases fit TRBD1. The receptor was isolated from an elderly woman with acute or convalescent COVID-19. The CDR3 DNA reads TGCGCCAGCACCAGACAACCGGGACAGGGGAACACTGAAGCTTTCTTT. This codes for CASTRQPGQGNTEAFF.